One and the same sample provided the 16 T cell receptor beta chains below, sequenced in a study of human T cells and chemical hapten exposure. Noted time point: patch test 2, 6 weeks after DPC sensitization. Specified treatment: therapeutic diphenylcyclopropenone sensitization with weekly scalp DPC. From the RACE reads, TCRdb called clonotypes with MiXCR, one entry per CDR3 protein. The sample includes around 42,000 distinct CDR3 sequences, roughly 3.3% of them seen just once. Sequenced here: whole blood, sampled in connection with sensitization to the hapten diphenylcyclopropenone (DPC). The receptors were gathered from a man aged 35 to 55 with alopecia areata. Some clones in this sample may be carry-over from other donors' samples.

This clonotype was detected many times. V and J are TRBV28 and TRBJ2-5; D gene uncertain. The CDR3 is 11 amino acids. V lost 3 bases and J lost 14, with 13 bases in between. From germline, CDR1 is MDHEN and CDR2 SYDVKM. Here the CDR3 DNA reads TGTGCCAGCAGTTTCTCGGGTCGTAGATACTTC. Residues: CASSFSGRRYF.

In this sample, this clonotype turned up many times. J is TRBJ2-7 and V is TRBV27; no reliable D call. CDR3 length: 16 amino acids. Germline V gene lookup returns CDR1 MNHEY and CDR2 SMNVEV (reference sequence). Trimming pared 5 bases from V and 2 bases from J, leaving 19 bases between. The CDR3 sequence is CASSALDGGPAYEQYF. CDR3 nucleotide sequence: TGTGCCAGCAGTGCCTTGGATGGTGGCCCGGCCTACGAGCAGTACTTC.

This clonotype came up many times. The V gene is TRBV28, the J gene TRBJ1-1; maybe TRBD1 (5 bases). The V gene lost 3 bases and the J gene lost 10 bases, with 18 bases spanning the gap. Germline CDR1 MDHEN, CDR2 SYDVKM. This CDR3 region has 14 residues. CDR3 in amino acids: CASSFRAWSLGAFF. The CDR3 DNA is TGTGCCAGCAGTTTCAGGGCTTGGTCTCTGGGAGCTTTCTTT.

This clonotype was seen a few times. The chain couples TRBV28 to TRBJ2-5; D is perhaps TRBD2 (5 bases). Germline CDR1 is MDHEN and CDR2 is SYDVKM. The CDR3 has 17 residues. V lost 2 bases and J lost 0, with 16 bases in between. For the CDR3, the DNA is TGTGCCAGCAGTTTACCCCCCTTAGCGTTAAACCAAGAGACCCAGTACTTC. It codes for CASSLPPLALNQETQYF.

This clonotype was found many times. The chain uses TRBV3-1 and TRBJ2-3; weak D call: TRBD2 (6 bases). CDR3 length equals 16 residues. V was shortened by 4 bases and J by 4 bases, with 18 bases between the two germline ends. CDR1 and CDR2 from the germline V gene are LGHDT and YNNKEL (reference sequence). This CDR3 reads CASSLSNGRVADTQYF. CDR3 coding DNA: TGTGCCAGCAGCCTTTCCAACGGGAGAGTGGCAGATACGCAGTATTTT.

Many counts were recorded for this clonotype. The J gene is TRBJ2-7, the V gene TRBV5-1; 7 bases align to TRBD2. V lost 0 bases, J lost 0 bases, and 3 bases stayed unmatched. Germline values: CDR1 SGHRS, CDR2 YFSETQ. The CDR3 spans 15 residues. The CDR3 region has the DNA TGCGCCAGCAGCTTGGCAGCGGGACTCTCCTACGAGCAGTACTTC. Its protein is CASSLAAGLSYEQYF.

Worth noting for this clonotype: Since a much larger clone is just one base distant, this may be a read error. The chain has TRBV6-6 and TRBJ2-1, with 8 bases that match TRBD2. Germline V gene sequence: CDR1 MNHNY, CDR2 SVGAGI (reference sequence). Losses at the gene ends were 4 bases for V and 6 bases for J; bases not matched to a gene: 11. The CDR3 has 16 amino acids. The DNA of the CDR3 is TGTGCCAGCAGTTCAGAAAGGACTAGCTGGGCCAATGAGCAGTTCTTC. Its protein is CASSSERTSWANEQFF.

The chain carries TRBV19 and TRBJ1-2; weak D call: TRBD1 (5 bases). The CDR3 loop spans 12 amino acids. V was clipped by 7 bases and J by 8 bases, with 14 bases between them. Germline loops: CDR1 LNHDA, CDR2 SQIVND (reference sequence). CDR3 sequence reads: CASTIGEGGYTF. CDR3 DNA: TGTGCCAGTACGATAGGGGAAGGAGGCTACACCTTC.

J is TRBJ1-4 and V is TRBV12-3 or TRBV12-4; no firm D call. The CDR3 contains 14 residues. V lost 2 bases and J lost 4, with 8 bases in between. This CDR3 reads CASSLSGVNEKLFF. The CDR3 DNA is TGTGCCAGCAGTTTATCTGGGGTTAATGAAAAACTGTTTTTT.

J is TRBJ2-2 and V is TRBV5-1; 12 bases align to TRBD2. CDR3 length: 17 amino acids. Germline V gene sequence: CDR1 SGHRS, CDR2 YFSETQ. Unmatched junction bases numbered 7, after V lost 6 bases and J lost 1 base. The CDR3 bases are TGCGCCAGCATGAGACTAGCGGGAGTTCAGAACACCGGGGAGCTGTTTTTT. It codes for CASMRLAGVQNTGELFF.

At least ten counts were recorded for this clonotype. V and J are TRBV12-3 or TRBV12-4 and TRBJ2-3, with D perhaps matching TRBD1 (5 bases). Deletions cut 1 base from V and 7 bases from J, with 9 bases between. The CDR3 covers 13 residues. The CDR3 DNA is TGTGCCAGCAGTTTAGGACAGCCGCATACGCAGTATTTT. This encodes CASSLGQPHTQYF.

Many counts were recorded for this clonotype. CDR3: CSARVAGEYEQYF. The CDR3 DNA reads as TGCAGTGCCCGAGTGGCGGGAGAGTACGAGCAGTACTTC. This chain uses TRBV20-1 with TRBJ2-7; TRBD2 matches 7 bases. The length of the CDR3 is 13 residues. Germline CDR1 DFQATT, CDR2 SNEGSKA (reference sequence). V shed 6 bases, J shed 4 bases, and the junction held 9 bases outside the gene matches.

In this sample, this clonotype turned up many times. The CDR3 region is CSVETGQYYNEQFF. CDR3 DNA: TGCAGCGTTGAAACGGGGCAGTACTACAATGAGCAGTTCTTC. The rearrangement joins TRBV29-1 to TRBJ2-1; D tentatively fits TRBD1 or TRBD2 (5 bases each). Trimming pared 2 bases from V and 3 bases from J, leaving 11 bases between. Germline assignment: CDR1 SQVTM and CDR2 ANQGSEA. The CDR3 has 14 amino acids.

This clonotype was observed many times. CDR3 DNA: TGCGCCAGCAGCCAAGATCTCTGGGTAGGGCGGGAAAGCACAGATACGCAGTATTTT. Protein product: CASSQDLWVGRESTDTQYF. The gene calls are TRBV4-1 and TRBJ2-3; TRBD2 might be the D (6 bases). The CDR3 runs 19 residues. From germline, CDR1 is MGHRA and CDR2 YSYEKL. Trimming pared 0 bases from V and 0 bases from J, leaving 19 bases between.

This clonotype was counted a few times. The rearrangement uses TRBV9 and TRBJ2-1; 8 nucleotides match TRBD2. V trimming: 9 bases; J trimming: 2 bases; junction bases outside the gene matches: 4. The CDR3 sequence is 13 residues long. The germline V gene has CDR1 SGDLS and CDR2 YYNGEE. In DNA, the CDR3 is TGTGCCACCGGGCGGGAGGCCTACAATGAGCAGTTCTTC. It is translated as CATGREAYNEQFF.

This clonotype has at least ten counts. The V call is TRBV2, the J call TRBJ2-7; D is uncertain. The CDR3 has 15 residues. Trimming pared 1 base from V and 0 bases from J, leaving 10 bases between. Germline V gene lookup returns CDR1 SNHLY and CDR2 FYNNEI. The CDR3 coding sequence is TGTGCCAGCAGTGAAGACCCCCTCCCCTCCTACGAGCAGTACTTC. Translation gives CASSEDPLPSYEQYF.